Following are 20 T cell receptor beta chains from one sample sequenced in a study of blood T cell repertoires in COVID-19. The repertoire was sequenced with immunoSEQ multiplex PCR; TCRdb's copy has only in-frame clones and lacks some. The sample shows a few hundred thousand clones, 75% to 85% of them seen only once. Sequencing input: peripheral blood. The receptors stem from a woman between 35 and 50 years old who had recovered from COVID-19.

There are a few counts of this clone. V and J are TRBV7-2 and TRBJ2-5; TRBD2 matches at 9 bases. Germline V CDR1 and CDR2: SGHTA, FQGNSA. The ends lost 5 bases at V and 4 bases at J; junction bases unmatched: 5. This CDR3 has 14 residues. CDR3 sequence (DNA): TGTGCCAGCAGCCAGAAGCGGGGGGTAGAGACCCAGTACTTC. Amino acids: CASSQKRGVETQYF.

The V gene is TRBV7-2, the J gene TRBJ1-6; D is ambiguous. The CDR3 runs 13 residues. The germline V gene has CDR1 SGHTA and CDR2 FQGNSA. V was clipped by 5 bases and J by 10 bases, with 12 bases between them. The CDR3 nucleotides are TGTGCCAGCAGCCCTTGGAGTCGATCACCCCTCCACTTT. Translated, it gives CASSPWSRSPLHF.

This chain joins TRBV10-3 and TRBJ1-1; D not certain. Trimming shortened V by 7 bases and J by 1 base, and 10 bases separated the two germline ends. Germline loops: CDR1 ENHRY, CDR2 SYGVKD. The CDR3 sequence is 13 residues long. The CDR3 loop is CAITGAENTEAFF. CDR3 nucleotides: TGTGCCATCACCGGAGCCGAGAACACTGAAGCTTTCTTT.

The chain joins TRBV11-2 to TRBJ1-3, with 7 bases aligning to TRBD1. CDR1 and CDR2 (germline): SGHAT, FQNNGV. The V gene end was trimmed by 1 base and the J gene end by 0 bases; junction bases not matched to a gene: 12. This CDR3 is 19 amino acids long. CDR3 DNA: TGTGCCAGCAGCTTAGGGTATGACAGGGCGGATAACTCTGGAAACACCATATATTTT. Translated, it gives CASSLGYDRADNSGNTIYF.

The V and J genes are TRBV18 and TRBJ2-3; D gene unclear. This CDR3 has 13 amino acids. Trimming removed 3 bases from V and 5 bases from J, with 9 bases in between. In germline, CDR1 is KGHSH, CDR2 LQKENI. The CDR3 DNA is TGTGCCAGCTCACCCTGGGCAGGAGATACGCAGTATTTT. Its protein is CASSPWAGDTQYF.

The gene calls are TRBV7-2 and TRBJ2-1; TRBD1 matches at 10 bases. Germline V CDR1 and CDR2: SGHTA, FQGNSA. This CDR3 has 15 residues. The junction had 7 bases not matched to a gene; V was cut back by 3 bases and J by 8 bases. The CDR3 DNA follows: TGTGCCAGCAGCTTCTATGGGGACAGGGGCGATGAGCAGTTCTTC. Translation: CASSFYGDRGDEQFF.

The chain has TRBV6-6 and TRBJ2-3; TRBD1 matches at 10 bases. Per the germline V gene, CDR1 is MNHNY and CDR2 is SVGAGI (reference sequence). After removal of 7 bases from V and 1 base from J, the junction contained 8 bases not matched to a gene. This CDR3 region has 16 residues. CDR3 in amino acids: CASTRVGTGGTDTQYF. CDR3 bases: TGTGCCAGCACCCGCGTCGGGACAGGGGGCACAGATACGCAGTATTTT.

The V and J genes are TRBV7-9 and TRBJ1-2; 7 nucleotides agree with TRBD1. This CDR3 has 12 residues. Trimming took 11 bases from V and 2 from J; bases not matched to a gene: 5. Germline V gene sequence: CDR1 SEHNR, CDR2 FQNEAQ (reference sequence). CDR3 region: CASNRGNYGYTF. The CDR3 DNA sequence: TGTGCCTCCAACAGGGGAAACTATGGCTACACCTTC.

Comment on this clone: One end of the junction fails to match germline, which may point to a read error. The rearrangement joins TRBV30 to TRBJ1-2, with 7 bases identical to TRBD1. The CDR3 is 15 amino acids. Per germline, CDR1 GTSNPN and CDR2 SVGIG (reference sequence). This chain's CDR3 is CAWGGSQGINFGYTF. The CDR3 DNA reads as TGTGCCTGGGGGGGGTCACAGGGGATCAACTTTGGCTACACCTTC.

J is TRBJ2-5 and V is TRBV3-1 (or the pseudogene TRBV3-2); D might be TRBD1 (5 bases). V was shortened by 0 bases and J by 1 base, with 12 bases between the two germline ends. Germline lookup yields CDR1 LGHDT and CDR2 YNNKEL (reference sequence). This CDR3 is 16 amino acids long. The CDR3 bases are TGTGCCAGCAGCCAAGATAGGGGCCTATCCCAAGAGACCCAGTACTTC. It translates to CASSQDRGLSQETQYF.

The chain recombines TRBV4-3 with TRBJ2-1, with 8 bases lining up with TRBD1. Trimming took 1 base from V and 3 from J; bases not matched to a gene: 5. CDR1 LGHNA and CDR2 YSLEER come from the germline V gene. The CDR3 covers 16 residues. This CDR3 is CASSQALTGDYNEQFF. As DNA, the CDR3 is TGCGCCAGCAGCCAAGCTCTGACAGGGGACTACAATGAGCAGTTCTTC.

The genes are TRBV18 and TRBJ1-6; 10 nucleotides line up with TRBD1. Germline V lookup: CDR1 KGHSH, CDR2 LQKENI. J gave up 10 bases and V 5 bases, and 11 bases lay outside the gene matches. There are 16 residues in the CDR3. CDR3 DNA: TGTGCCAGCTCATTGACCGGGACAGGGGAGGGCTCACCCCTCCACTTT. Translation: CASSLTGTGEGSPLHF.

This chain uses TRBV18 with TRBJ2-7; TRBD1 matches 10 bases. V shed 3 bases, J shed 9 bases, and the junction held 8 bases outside the gene matches. Per the germline V gene, CDR1 is KGHSH and CDR2 is LQKENI. The length of the CDR3 is 14 residues. The CDR3 reads CASSPGDRGSWQYF. The CDR3 nucleotides are TGTGCCAGCTCACCTGGGGACAGGGGTTCGTGGCAGTACTTC.

The chain is built from TRBV4-2 and TRBJ2-1, with TRBD1 matching over 10 bases. The CDR3 runs 17 residues. Germline V lookup: CDR1 LGHNA, CDR2 YNFKEQ. After removal of 0 bases from V and 7 bases from J, the junction contained 9 bases not matched to a gene. The CDR3 DNA follows: TGTGCCAGCAGCCAAGATGTTGGGACAGGGGTCATAAATGAGCAGTTCTTC. Translating gives CASSQDVGTGVINEQFF.

J is TRBJ1-1 and V is TRBV6-5; possibly TRBD1 for D (6 bases). CDR1 MNHEY and CDR2 SVGAGI come from the germline V gene. This CDR3 is 13 amino acids long. The V end lost 3 bases, the J end lost 3 bases, and 8 bases lay between the germline ends. This CDR3 is CASSYYRDTEAFF. The CDR3 DNA sequence: TGTGCCAGCAGTTATTACAGGGACACTGAAGCTTTCTTT.

This chain links TRBV25-1 with TRBJ2-7, with a weak D call TRBD2 (5 bases). V dropped 4 bases and J dropped 3 bases, with 16 bases sitting between them. CDR3 length equals 15 residues. CDR1 is MGHDK and CDR2 is SYGVNS in the germline V gene. The CDR3 coding sequence is TGTGCCAGCAGTGGGGGAGCTGCACTCCGCTACGAGCAGTACTTC. Protein product: CASSGGAALRYEQYF.

The chain uses TRBV5-4 and TRBJ2-3, with TRBD1 identical over 7 bases. CDR1 is SGHNT, CDR2 YYREEE, per germline (reference sequence). The J segment lost 0 bases and the V segment lost 7 bases, leaving 5 bases of the junction unmatched. The CDR3 has 14 residues. The CDR3 nucleotides are TGTGCCAGCTATCAGGGGGATAGCACAGATACGCAGTATTTT. It translates to CASYQGDSTDTQYF.

This chain uses TRBV19 with TRBJ1-2; 7 positions agree with TRBD1. In germline, CDR1 is LNHDA, CDR2 SQIVND (reference sequence). V lost 2 bases, J lost 7 bases, and 16 bases stayed unmatched. The CDR3 covers 17 residues. Here the CDR3 DNA reads TGTGCCAGTAGTATAAACCCTATGGACAGGAAGGATGGTGGCTACACCTTC. Amino acids: CASSINPMDRKDGGYTF. The entire variable domain, with the rest obtained from reference TRBV19 and TRBJ1-2, is as follows: DGGITQSPKYLFRKEGQNVTLSCEQNLNHDAMYWYRQDPGQGLRLIYYSQIVNDFQKGDIAEGYSVSREKKESFPLTVTSAQKNPTAFYLCASSINPMDRKDGGYTFGSGTRLTVV.

J is TRBJ2-3 and V is TRBV4-3, with 11 bases lining up with TRBD1. The germline V gene has CDR1 LGHNA and CDR2 YSLEER. This CDR3 has 16 amino acids. V shed 4 bases and J 5 bases; nucleotides not matched to a gene: 8. In DNA form, the CDR3 reads TGCGCCAGCAGCCGAGTTGGACAGGGGGCGATAGATACGCAGTATTTT. Translation gives CASSRVGQGAIDTQYF.

The chain carries TRBV29-1 and TRBJ1-2; TRBD1 matches at 7 bases. The CDR3 has 13 amino acids. V trimming: 7 bases; J trimming: 1 base; junction bases outside the gene matches: 6. Germline values: CDR1 SQVTM, CDR2 ANQGSEA. The CDR3 nucleotides are TGCAGCGCCTCAGGGGGATTTAACTATGGCTACACCTTC. It yields the protein CSASGGFNYGYTF.